Each of the 24 T cell receptor beta chains below was sequenced from the same sample in a study of T cell responses to AZD1222 COVID-19 vaccine. Using immunoSEQ multiplex PCR, the repertoire was profiled, and TCRdb retains in-frame clones only, with some absent. Of roughly 150,000 clones listed, more than 85% are singletons. The input for sequencing was peripheral blood, taken on day 0 of AZD1222 vaccination. The source of these receptors is an adult in good health.

The J gene is TRBJ2-1, the V gene TRBV5-1, with TRBD2 matching 10 bases. The CDR3 is 15 residues long. The germline V gene encodes CDR1 SGHRS and CDR2 YFSETQ. With 2 bases clipped from V and 8 bases from J, the junction kept 7 bases outside the gene matches. CDR3 sequence reads: CASSLRTSGSDEQFF. The CDR3 nucleotides read TGCGCCAGCAGCTTACGGACTAGCGGAAGCGATGAGCAGTTCTTC.

This chain connects TRBV29-1 to TRBJ1-4; no clear D. Germline V CDR1 and CDR2: SQVTM, ANQGSEA. Trimming took 6 bases from V and 5 from J, leaving 7 bases between them. The CDR3 has 11 residues. This CDR3 is CSVHKNEKLFF. The CDR3 DNA is TGCAGCGTGCACAAAAATGAAAAACTGTTTTTT.

The chain employs TRBV19 and TRBJ2-2; no reliable D call. In germline, CDR1 is LNHDA, CDR2 SQIVND (reference sequence). The CDR3 is 14 residues long. V dropped 5 bases and J dropped 0 bases, with 7 bases sitting between them. In DNA, the CDR3 is TGTGCCAGTAGTTCCTTTTCGAACACCGGGGAGCTGTTTTTT. This codes for CASSSFSNTGELFF.

This sequence joins TRBV6-5 and TRBJ2-3; D gene uncertain. The ends were cut back, 6 bases at V and 0 bases at J, with 4 bases in the middle. CDR1 and CDR2 from the germline V gene are MNHEY and SVGAGI. The CDR3 is 12 residues long. The CDR3 protein is CASRDSTDTQYF. The CDR3 region has the DNA TGTGCCAGCAGGGATAGCACAGATACGCAGTATTTT.

The chain links TRBV1 to TRBJ2-7; whether TRBD2, the table's D call, matches the DNA was not checked. TRBV1 represents a pseudogene. This CDR3 region has 18 residues. The DNA for the CDR3 is TGCACCAGCAGCCAGGAGACTAGCGGGGGCTCGAGCTCCTACGAGCAGTACTTC. Translating it yields CTSSQETSGGSSSYEQYF.

The chain is built from TRBV7-8 and TRBJ2-3; tentative D call: TRBD2 (7 bases). This CDR3 has 15 amino acids. Trimming took 5 bases from V and 2 from J, leaving 14 bases between them. CDR1 and CDR2 from the germline V gene are SGHVS and FQNEAQ. The chain's CDR3 is CASSVGGAITDTQYF. Written as DNA, the CDR3 is TGTGCCAGCAGCGTGGGGGGGGCGATCACAGATACGCAGTATTTT. The full variable domain, with the rest looked up from reference TRBV7-8 and TRBJ2-3, is GAGVSQSPRYKVAKRGQDVALRCDPISGHVSLFWYQQALGQGPEFLTYFQNEAQLDKSGLPSDRFFAERPEGSVSTLKIQRTQQEDSAVYLCASSVGGAITDTQYFGPGTRLTVL.

The table lists this clone with a count of one. The genes are TRBV7-9 and TRBJ2-1; the D is unclear. V was clipped by 5 bases and J by 7 bases, with 15 bases between them. The CDR3 is 14 residues long. CDR1 and CDR2 from the germline V gene are SEHNR and FQNEAQ (reference sequence). CDR3: CASSHREARNEQFF. DNA of the CDR3: TGTGCCAGCAGCCATAGAGAGGCCAGGAATGAGCAGTTCTTC.

Comments on this clone: A junction boundary mismatches the germline segment, possibly from a read error. The V gene is TRBV18, the J gene TRBJ2-2; the D is unclear. Germline V gene data show CDR1 as KGHSH and CDR2 as LQKENI. The CDR3 length is 14 residues. The CDR3 region is CASSPLVNSGELFF. CDR3 nucleotide sequence: TGTGCCAGCTCACCACTAGTGAACTCCGGGGAGCTGTTTTTT.

CDR3 in DNA: TGTGCCAGCAGTTTTATCTGGGCCGAGCAGTACTTC. This sequence encodes CASSFIWAEQYF. The rearrangement links TRBV12-3 or TRBV12-4 to TRBJ2-7; unclear D gene. The CDR3 runs to 12 residues. Trimming removed 3 bases at V and 6 bases at J, with 9 bases between.

The V gene is TRBV6-1, the J gene TRBJ1-4, with 9 bases identical to TRBD1. From germline, CDR1 is MNHNS and CDR2 SASEGT. This CDR3 comprises 19 residues. The junction had 15 bases not matched to a gene; V was cut back by 4 bases and J by 3 bases. The CDR3 region is CASSVVSGTGLASNEKLFF. In nucleotides, the CDR3 is TGTGCCAGCAGTGTGGTCTCCGGGACAGGGTTGGCATCTAATGAAAAACTGTTTTTT.

The genes are TRBV4-3 and TRBJ1-5; D is undetermined. The CDR3 covers 15 residues. The germline V and J ends were trimmed by 0 bases and 5 bases, with 11 bases remaining between them. The V gene's germline CDR1 is LGHNA and CDR2 YSLEER. CDR3 amino acids: CASSQDSEGYQPQHF. The CDR3 bases are TGCGCCAGCAGCCAAGATAGTGAAGGATATCAGCCCCAGCATTTT.

The chain combines TRBV5-1 with TRBJ1-1; weak D call: TRBD1 (5 bases). Germline loops: CDR1 SGHRS, CDR2 YFSETQ. The germline V and J ends were trimmed by 1 base and 3 bases, with 16 bases remaining between them. This CDR3 is built from 16 residues. The CDR3 DNA sequence: TGCGCCAGCAGCTTGACTTTAGGGGCTCAATACACTGAAGCTTTCTTT. This encodes CASSLTLGAQYTEAFF.

The chain joins TRBV9 to TRBJ2-3; 8 nucleotides agree with TRBD2. This CDR3 region has 16 residues. The germline gives CDR1 SGDLS, CDR2 YYNGEE. With 0 bases clipped from V and 9 bases from J, the junction kept 12 bases outside the gene matches. The CDR3 sequence: CASSVGLAFRVETQYF. The CDR3 coding sequence is TGTGCCAGCAGCGTAGGACTAGCGTTCCGGGTTGAGACGCAGTATTTT. The full variable domain, in which reference TRBV9 and TRBJ2-3 provide the parts outside the CDR3, is DSGVTQTPKHLITATGQRVTLRCSPRSGDLSVYWYQQSLDQGLQFLIQYYNGEERAKGNILERFSAQQFPDLHSELNLSSLELGDSALYFCASSVGLAFRVETQYFGPGTRLTVL.

The chain recombines TRBV5-4 with TRBJ2-7; the match to TRBD1 covers 11 bases. The junction had 5 bases not matched to a gene; V was cut back by 5 bases and J by 4 bases. The CDR3 has 14 amino acids. The germline V gene encodes CDR1 SGHNT and CDR2 YYREEE (reference sequence). The CDR3 DNA sequence: TGTGCCAGCAGGCGGACAGGGGGCCCTTACGAGCAGTACTTC. Its protein is CASRRTGGPYEQYF.

V is TRBV4-3 and J is TRBJ1-5; a possible D gene is TRBD1 (5 bases). The CDR3 totals 16 residues. Trimming cost V 1 base and J 2 bases, with 12 bases left between them. Germline lookup yields CDR1 LGHNA and CDR2 YSLEER. The CDR3 DNA reads as TGCGCCAGCAGCCAAGTTTTAGGGGAGGGCAATCAGCCCCAGCATTTT. Protein: CASSQVLGEGNQPQHF.

The chain recombines TRBV9 with TRBJ2-7; tentatively, D is TRBD1 or TRBD2 (5 bases each). Germline V lookup: CDR1 SGDLS, CDR2 YYNGEE. V shed 0 bases and J shed 3 bases, with 10 bases lying between them. The CDR3 extends over 14 amino acids. Here the CDR3 reads CASSVAEGFYEQYF. The CDR3 nucleotides read TGTGCCAGCAGCGTAGCAGAGGGGTTCTACGAGCAGTACTTC.

The chain has TRBV7-2 and TRBJ1-3, with TRBD1 as a possible D gene (5 bases). Germline assignment: CDR1 SGHTA and CDR2 FQGNSA. The CDR3 covers 14 residues. V shed 6 bases and J shed 3 bases, with 12 bases lying between them. The CDR3 spells CASRIWGVGNTIYF. The CDR3 nucleotides read TGTGCCAGCAGAATTTGGGGGGTTGGAAACACCATATATTTT.

This clone has only one observation. The gene calls are TRBV7-9 and TRBJ1-2; D gene uncertain. The CDR3 is 14 residues long. V lost 4 bases, J lost 6 bases, and 15 bases lay in between. Germline V gene sequence: CDR1 SEHNR, CDR2 FQNEAQ (reference sequence). The CDR3 bases are TGTGCCAGCAGCTCCGGGCCTCCTACCAATGGCTACACCTTC. The encoded protein is CASSSGPPTNGYTF. Drawing the rest from reference TRBV7-9 and TRBJ1-2, the complete variable domain is DTGVSQNPRHKITKRGQNVTFRCDPISEHNRLYWYRQTLGQGPEFLTYFQNEAQLEKSRLLSDRFSAERPKGSFSTLEIQRTEQGDSAMYLCASSSGPPTNGYTFGSGTRLTVV.

This sequence joins TRBV2 and TRBJ2-4; D tentatively reads TRBD1 or TRBD2 (5 bases each). The CDR3 spans 18 residues. Germline loops: CDR1 SNHLY, CDR2 FYNNEI. Trimming pared 7 bases from V and 0 bases from J, leaving 22 bases between. The CDR3 nucleotides are TGTGCCAGCACGGGGAGCGTGACAGTGCCGCTAGCCAAAAACATTCAGTACTTC. Protein product: CASTGSVTVPLAKNIQYF.

This rearrangement joins TRBV27 to TRBJ2-5; 7 bases are shared with TRBD2. Germline values: CDR1 MNHEY, CDR2 SMNVEV (reference sequence). The CDR3 loop spans 13 amino acids. The trim removed 6 bases at V and 3 bases at J, leaving 4 bases unmatched. The DNA of the CDR3 is TGTGCCAGCAGACCAGCGGGGAAAGAGACCCAGTACTTC. Protein sequence: CASRPAGKETQYF.

The chain recombines TRBV3-1 (or the pseudogene TRBV3-2) with TRBJ2-3; possibly TRBD1 for D (6 bases). Germline V lookup: CDR1 LGHDT, CDR2 YNNKEL (reference sequence). V lost 0 bases to trimming and J lost 0 bases, with 13 bases between them. CDR3 length equals 17 residues. The CDR3 bases are TGTGCCAGCAGCCAAGAAAGGGACATGTCAAGCACAGATACGCAGTATTTT. Translating it yields CASSQERDMSSTDTQYF.

This clone was observed a single time. This same CDR3 is encoded by further DNA sequences in the sample. This rearrangement joins TRBV9 to TRBJ2-1; no definite D call. The CDR3 has 10 amino acids. CDR1 and CDR2 (germline): SGDLS, YYNGEE. Deletions cut 7 bases from V and 7 bases from J, with 6 bases between. The CDR3 nucleotides are TGTGCCAGCTCCGGGAATGAGCAGTTCTTC. Protein product: CASSGNEQFF. The full variable domain, completed using reference TRBV9 and TRBJ2-1, is DSGVTQTPKHLITATGQRVTLRCSPRSGDLSVYWYQQSLDQGLQFLIQYYNGEERAKGNILERFSAQQFPDLHSELNLSSLELGDSALYFCASSGNEQFFGPGTRLTVL.

V and J are TRBV27 and TRBJ1-2; TRBD1 matches 8 bases. The CDR3 consists of 18 residues. The V segment lost 1 base and the J segment 0 bases; nucleotides outside the gene matches: 10. Germline V gene lookup returns CDR1 MNHEY and CDR2 SMNVEV (reference sequence). CDR3 sequence: CASSLFRTGPATNYGYTF. CDR3 coding DNA: TGTGCCAGCAGTTTATTTCGGACAGGGCCAGCTACTAACTATGGCTACACCTTC.

The gene calls are TRBV4-3 and TRBJ2-3; 7 positions match TRBD1. Germline lookup yields CDR1 LGHNA and CDR2 YSLEER. The CDR3 is 15 amino acids. Germline trimming cut 1 base from V and 2 bases from J; bases unmatched to any gene: 3. CDR3 DNA sequence: TGCGCCAGCAGCCAAGGGGACAGACTCACAGATACGCAGTATTTT. Translation gives CASSQGDRLTDTQYF.